This T cell receptor beta chain came from a study of a mutant IDH1 vaccine in newly diagnosed glioma. Comment on this clone: Antigen: not known.

From germline, CDR1 is SNHLY and CDR2 FYNNEI. The CDR3 contains 14 residues. Trimming cost V 8 bases and J 7 bases, with 17 bases left between them. The assay was immunoSEQ multiplex PCR, and TCRdb's table has in-frame clones only and misses some. The sample carries some 56,000 clones, roughly 75% recorded once. Time point specified: week 47, end of study. The content of each vaccine dose was 300 ug of mutant IDH1 20-mer peptide, and topical imiquimod accompanied it. V usage is TRBV2 and J usage is TRBJ1-4; the D gene is possibly TRBD1 (6 bases). This sequence was found in a man aged 45 to 65 with glioma. Material: PBMCs, obtained from a glioma patient whose treatment included an IDH1 peptide vaccine. The CDR3, as DNA: TGTGCCAGCCACGGGGGCGCGGGAGGTGAAAAACTGTTTTTT. The encoded protein is CASHGGAGGEKLFF.